Below are 5 T cell receptor beta chains sequenced from a single sample in a study of cytomegalovirus exposure and HLA in healthy donors. PCR employed 60 Vbeta and 13 Jbeta primers. Clones were read by immunoSEQ multiplex PCR, and TCRdb kept only the in-frame ones, dropping some. In the table there are tens of thousands of clones, about 79% of which are singletons. The sequencing sample was made of PBMCs. Source of these receptors: a woman in her thirties or forties in good health and CMV-seronegative.

This rearrangement joins TRBV5-1 to TRBJ1-1; possibly TRBD1 for D (5 bases). CDR3 size: 18 residues. Germline loops: CDR1 SGHRS, CDR2 YFSETQ. Trimming took off 1 base at V and 1 base at J, with 20 bases between the two ends. The CDR3 DNA sequence: TGCGCCAGCAGCTTGTTAGGCGCAGGGATGAGCCGGAACACTGAAGCTTTCTTT. Amino acid sequence: CASSLLGAGMSRNTEAFF.

This chain connects TRBV10-3 to TRBJ2-3, with 7 bases fitting TRBD1. Germline V gives CDR1 ENHRY, CDR2 SYGVKD. The V and J ends lost 2 bases and 5 bases, in that order; junction bases with no gene match: 7. CDR3 length: 15 amino acids. The CDR3 bases are TGTGCCATCAGTGAGGCCGGGACAGTGGAAGATACGCAGTATTTT. This encodes CAISEAGTVEDTQYF.

On this clone itself: The sample carries other DNA sequences with the same CDR3. The rearrangement links TRBV25-1 to TRBJ2-3; TRBD2 aligns across 8 bases. The junction had 13 bases not matched to a gene; V was cut back by 7 bases and J by 4 bases. Germline CDR1 and CDR2: MGHDK and SYGVNS. The CDR3 totals 16 residues. CDR3: CASTRGGAGVPDTQYF. In DNA, the CDR3 is TGTGCCAGCACTCGGGGGGGGGCGGGAGTCCCAGATACGCAGTATTTT.

Here the CDR3 reads CASSLDPYSLIGGNTIYF. The CDR3 coding sequence is TGTGCCAGCAGCTTAGACCCTTACAGCCTTATCGGAGGAAACACCATATATTTT. V and J are TRBV7-2 and TRBJ1-3; D unclear. Germline loops: CDR1 SGHTA, CDR2 FQGNSA. V lost 1 base, J lost 4 bases, and 20 bases lay in between. This CDR3 has 18 amino acids.

The chain has TRBV21-1 and TRBJ2-6; the table calls TRBD2, which could not be checked here. TRBV21-1 is a pseudogene locus. CDR3 size: 18 residues. Here the CDR3 DNA reads TGTGCCAGCAGCAAATCGGCGGTGAGGGACTCTGGGGCCAACGTCCTGACTTTC. Amino acid sequence: CASSKSAVRDSGANVLTF.